The sequence of this T cell receptor (beta chain) was determined in a study of persistence of HIV-infected CD4 T cells. The study, taken as a whole, reports: CMV- and Gag-responding cells had lower TCRbeta richness than CD3/CD28-responding cells. The rare CMV-responding cells with HIV-1 proviruses were not separately TCR-sequenced.

The libraries were made with immunoSEQ version 4 in survey mode. Profiling relied on immunoSEQ multiplex PCR, and the TCRdb table lists in-frame clones only, not all of them. This table has over 25,000 clones, 75% to 85% appearing once. This clone was counted a single time. Antigen: not known. V shed 4 bases and J shed 2 bases, with 6 bases lying between them. The CDR3 consists of 12 residues. Germline CDR1 and CDR2: WSHSY and SAAADI. Cells were stimulated with CMV-infected fibroblast lysates at 10 ug/mL. CD40L-negative CD69-negative CD45RO-high memory CD4+ T cells were sorted as populations depleted of antigen-responding cells. For at least 4 years, plasma HIV-1 RNA was undetectable (<50 copies/mL). CD8-depleted PBMCs were stimulated 18 hours with anti-CD28/CD49d costimulation, CD40-blocking antibody and enfuvirtide.

The clonotype was recovered from an adult man with HIV who was CMV-seropositive. V is TRBV10-2 and J is TRBJ2-7; D is undetermined. The sample was CD4+ T cells sorted from PBMCs after roughly 18-hour stimulation, taken from a patient who received antiretroviral therapy. CDR3 sequence reads: CASSGQAYEQYF. The DNA of the CDR3 is TGCGCCAGCAGTGGCCAGGCCTACGAGCAGTACTTC.